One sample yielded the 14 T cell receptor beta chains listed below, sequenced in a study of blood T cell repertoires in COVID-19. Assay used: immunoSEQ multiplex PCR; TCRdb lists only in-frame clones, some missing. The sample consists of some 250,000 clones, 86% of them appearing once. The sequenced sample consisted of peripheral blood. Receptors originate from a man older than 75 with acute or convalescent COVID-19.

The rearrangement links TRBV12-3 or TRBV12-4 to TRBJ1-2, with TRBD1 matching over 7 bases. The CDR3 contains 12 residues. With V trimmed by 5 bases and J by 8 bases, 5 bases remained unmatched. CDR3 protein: CASSQGDWGYTF. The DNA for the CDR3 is TGTGCCAGCAGTCAGGGGGATTGGGGCTACACCTTC.

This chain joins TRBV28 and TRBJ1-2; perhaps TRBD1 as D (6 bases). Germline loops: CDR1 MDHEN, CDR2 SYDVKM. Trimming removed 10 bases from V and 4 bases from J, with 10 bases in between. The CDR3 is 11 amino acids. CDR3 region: CAIQQGYGYTF. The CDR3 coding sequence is TGTGCCATCCAACAGGGCTATGGCTACACCTTC.

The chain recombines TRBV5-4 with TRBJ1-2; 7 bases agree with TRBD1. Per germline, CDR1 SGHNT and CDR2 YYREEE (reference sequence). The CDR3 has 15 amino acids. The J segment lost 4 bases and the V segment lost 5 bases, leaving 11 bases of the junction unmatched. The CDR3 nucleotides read TGTGCCAGCAGTTTCCCGGGACAGAGTCGCTATGGCTACACCTTC. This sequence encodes CASSFPGQSRYGYTF. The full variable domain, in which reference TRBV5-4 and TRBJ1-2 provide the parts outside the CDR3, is ETGVTQSPTHLIKTRGQQVTLRCSSQSGHNTVSWYQQALGQGPQFIFQYYREEENGRGNFPPRFSGLQFPNYSSELNVNALELDDSALYLCASSFPGQSRYGYTFGSGTRLTVV.

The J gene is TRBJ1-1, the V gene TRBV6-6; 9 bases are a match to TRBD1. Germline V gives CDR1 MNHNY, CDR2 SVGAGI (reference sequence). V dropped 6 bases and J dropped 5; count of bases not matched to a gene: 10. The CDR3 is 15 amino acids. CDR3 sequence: CASRDRGGDGTEAFF. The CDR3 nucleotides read TGTGCCAGCAGAGACAGGGGGGGGGATGGGACTGAAGCTTTCTTT.

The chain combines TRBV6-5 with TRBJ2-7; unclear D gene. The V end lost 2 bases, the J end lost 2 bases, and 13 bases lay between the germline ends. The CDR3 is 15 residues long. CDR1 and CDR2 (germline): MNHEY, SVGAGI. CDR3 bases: TGTGCCAGCAGTTACGGTTTGACGGGTGCCTACGAGCAGTACTTC. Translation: CASSYGLTGAYEQYF.

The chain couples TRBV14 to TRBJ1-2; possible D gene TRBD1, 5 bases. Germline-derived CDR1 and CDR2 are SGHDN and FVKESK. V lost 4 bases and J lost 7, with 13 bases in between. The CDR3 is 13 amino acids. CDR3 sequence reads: CASSLRGTAGYTF. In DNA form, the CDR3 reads TGTGCCAGCAGCCTCCGGGGGACGGCTGGCTACACCTTC.

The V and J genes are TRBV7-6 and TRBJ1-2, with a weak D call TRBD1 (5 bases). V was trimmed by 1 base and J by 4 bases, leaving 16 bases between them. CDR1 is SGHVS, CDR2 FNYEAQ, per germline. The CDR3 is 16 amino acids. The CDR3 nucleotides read TGTGCCAGCAGCTTAGTGCTAGGGATTCAGGGCTATGGCTACACCTTC. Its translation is CASSLVLGIQGYGYTF.

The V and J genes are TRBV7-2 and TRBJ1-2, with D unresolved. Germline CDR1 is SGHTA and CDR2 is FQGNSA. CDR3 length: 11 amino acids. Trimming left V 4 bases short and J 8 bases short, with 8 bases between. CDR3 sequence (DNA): TGTGCCAGCAGCTCCACAGTAGGCTACACCTTC. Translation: CASSSTVGYTF.

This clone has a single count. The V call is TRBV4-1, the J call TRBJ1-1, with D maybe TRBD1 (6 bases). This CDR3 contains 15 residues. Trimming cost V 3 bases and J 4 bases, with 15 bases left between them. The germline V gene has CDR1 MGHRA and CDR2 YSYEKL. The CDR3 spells CASSHSGQRSTEAFF. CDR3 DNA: TGCGCCAGCAGCCATTCGGGACAACGAAGCACTGAAGCTTTCTTT.

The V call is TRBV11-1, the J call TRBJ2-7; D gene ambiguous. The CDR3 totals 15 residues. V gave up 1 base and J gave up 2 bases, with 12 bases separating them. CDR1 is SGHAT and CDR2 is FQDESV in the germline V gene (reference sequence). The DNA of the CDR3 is TGTGCCAGCAGCTTAGAAGCAGGAACTCCCTACGAGCAGTACTTC. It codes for CASSLEAGTPYEQYF.

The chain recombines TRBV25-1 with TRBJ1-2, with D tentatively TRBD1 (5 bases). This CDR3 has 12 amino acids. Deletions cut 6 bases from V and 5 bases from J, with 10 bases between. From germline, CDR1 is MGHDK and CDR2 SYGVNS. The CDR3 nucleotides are TGTGCCAGCAGGCAGGGTAGTTATGGCTACACCTTC. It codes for CASRQGSYGYTF.

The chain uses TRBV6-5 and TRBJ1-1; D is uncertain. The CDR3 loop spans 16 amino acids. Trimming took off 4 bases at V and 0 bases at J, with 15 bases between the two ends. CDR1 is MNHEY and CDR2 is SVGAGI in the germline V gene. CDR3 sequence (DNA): TGTGCCAGCAGTTCCCCAAAGGGAGGGCTGAACACTGAAGCTTTCTTT. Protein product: CASSSPKGGLNTEAFF.

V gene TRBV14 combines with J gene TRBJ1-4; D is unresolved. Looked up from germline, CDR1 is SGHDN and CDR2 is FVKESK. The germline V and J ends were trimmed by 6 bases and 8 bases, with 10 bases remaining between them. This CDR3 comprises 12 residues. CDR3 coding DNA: TGTGCCAGCAGTTATTCGGGAGAAAAACTGTTTTTT. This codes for CASSYSGEKLFF. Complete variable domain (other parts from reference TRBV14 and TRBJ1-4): EAGVTQFPSHSVIEKGQTVTLRCDPISGHDNLYWYRRVMGKEIKFLLHFVKESKQDESGMPNNRFLAERTGGTYSTLKVQPAELEDSGVYFCASSYSGEKLFFGSGTQLSVL.

The CDR3: CASRFWERFGEKLFF. In nucleotides, the CDR3 is TGTGCCAGCCGCTTCTGGGAGCGGTTCGGTGAAAAACTGTTTTTT. The chain is built from TRBV3-1 (or the pseudogene TRBV3-2) and TRBJ1-4; D gene uncertain. Germline V gene data show CDR1 as LGHDT and CDR2 as YNNKEL (reference sequence). This CDR3 has 15 amino acids. V was pared by 8 bases and J by 7 bases, with 20 bases between.